This T cell receptor (beta chain) was sequenced during a study of shared clonotypes between healthy human individuals. The CDR3 consists of 12 residues. Germline V lookup: CDR1 SGHVS, CDR2 FQNEAQ. The germline V and J ends were trimmed by 1 base and 8 bases, with 8 bases remaining between them. Healthy HIV-negative adults with no recent acute infections or vaccinations were recruited as donors. Naive CD45RA+ and memory CD45RA-negative subsets were split from CD4+ cells. Whole-study findings and limits: Collection of samples was limited to blood; tissue repertoires likely differ.

Assay: immunoSEQ multiplex PCR; the TCRdb copy retains only in-frame clones and omits some. Among over a million clones, 95% to 99% were seen once, and the ten largest hold roughly 0.45%. As to this clone: The antigen remains undetermined.

Sequencing used naive CD4+ T cells sorted from blood. Subset denoted: CD45RA+ positively selected. The V and J genes are TRBV7-8 and TRBJ1-2; D is undetermined. This receptor was identified in a man aged 25-40 years in good health. CDR3 DNA sequence: TGTGCCAGCAGCTTAGATGGAGGGGGCTACACCTTC. It codes for CASSLDGGGYTF. Full variable domain (remainder filled in from reference TRBV7-8 and TRBJ1-2): GAGVSQSPRYKVAKRGQDVALRCDPISGHVSLFWYQQALGQGPEFLTYFQNEAQLDKSGLPSDRFFAERPEGSVSTLKIQRTQQEDSAVYLCASSLDGGGYTFGSGTRLTVV.